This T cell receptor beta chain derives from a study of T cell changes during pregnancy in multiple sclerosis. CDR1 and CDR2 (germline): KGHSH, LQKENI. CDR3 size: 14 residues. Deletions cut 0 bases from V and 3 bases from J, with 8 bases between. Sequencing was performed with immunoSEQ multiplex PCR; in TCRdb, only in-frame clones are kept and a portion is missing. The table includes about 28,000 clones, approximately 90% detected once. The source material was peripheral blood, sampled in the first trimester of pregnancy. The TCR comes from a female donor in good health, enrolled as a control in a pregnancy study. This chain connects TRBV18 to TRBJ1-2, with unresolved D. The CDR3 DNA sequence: TGTGCCAGCTCACCACCCGGCCAGGACTATGGCTACACCTTC. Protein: CASSPPGQDYGYTF.